This is a list of T cell receptor beta chains from one sample in a study of cytomegalovirus exposure and HLA in healthy donors. Repertoires were generated with immunoSEQ multiplex PCR, while TCRdb's copy carries only in-frame clones and drops some. The sample consists of some 69,000 clones, over 85% of them appearing once. Sequences were obtained from PBMCs. The receptors here all came from a man aged 18-30 years in good health and CMV-seropositive. Each CDR3 is given with its conserved first and last residue. The D gene is left open where the match is weak. Where a row states a size, it is once, few, many or the class of an expanded clone; other rows omit it.

V: TRBV7-9
J: TRBJ2-6
D: NA
size: NA
CDR3: CASSFGGSTGANVLTF
DNA: TGTGCCAGCAGCTTTGGGGGCTCGACTGGGGCCAACGTCCTGACTTTC

V: TRBV6-6
J: TRBJ1-5
D: NA
size: NA
CDR3: CASSRRENQPQHF
DNA: TGTGCCAGCAGTAGGAGGGAAAATCAGCCCCAGCATTTT

V: TRBV5-1
J: TRBJ2-1
D: TRBD2
size: NA
CDR3: CASSFGTSTANEQFF
DNA: TGCGCCAGCAGCTTTGGGACTAGTACGGCCAACGAGCAGTTCTTC

V: TRBV6-5
J: TRBJ2-7
D: TRBD2
size: NA
CDR3: CASTFLAVDSYEQYF
DNA: TGTGCCAGCACCTTCCTAGCGGTTGACTCCTACGAGCAGTACTTC

V: TRBV12-2
J: TRBJ2-7
D: NA
size: NA
CDR3: CASRYTDRGTFYEQYF
DNA: TGTGCAAGTCGTTACACTGACAGGGGTACCTTCTACGAGCAGTACTTC

V: TRBV19
J: TRBJ2-7
D: TRBD1
size: NA
CDR3: CASSIGTAFYEQYF
DNA: TGTGCCAGTAGTATCGGGACAGCCTTTTACGAGCAGTACTTC

V: TRBV7-9
J: TRBJ1-1
D: NA
size: NA
CDR3: CASSLGLRAEAFF
DNA: TGTGCCAGCAGCTTAGGATTGAGAGCTGAAGCTTTCTTT

V: TRBV27
J: TRBJ2-5
D: NA
size: once
CDR3: CASSLARYQETQYF
DNA: TGTGCCAGCAGCCTAGCGCGATACCAAGAGACCCAGTACTTC

V: TRBV6-1
J: TRBJ2-7
D: NA
size: once
CDR3: CASVYNYEQYF
DNA: TGTGCCAGCGTTTACAACTACGAGCAGTACTTC

V: TRBV6-4
J: TRBJ2-1
D: TRBD2
size: NA
CDR3: CASSDSSSGNFAQFF
DNA: TGTGCCAGCAGTGACTCATCTAGCGGGAACTTTGCGCAGTTCTTC

V: TRBV5-6
J: TRBJ2-1
D: NA
size: NA
CDR3: CASSLPGESYNEQFF
DNA: TGTGCCAGCAGCTTGCCAGGGGAATCCTACAATGAGCAGTTCTTC

V: TRBV7-9
J: TRBJ2-1
D: NA
size: NA
CDR3: CASSLVRDNEQFF
DNA: TGTGCCAGCAGCTTAGTCAGGGACAATGAGCAGTTCTTC

V: TRBV10-1
J: TRBJ2-1
D: NA
size: once
CDR3: CASSETGWTEQFF
DNA: TGCGCCAGCAGTGAAACAGGGTGGACTGAGCAGTTCTTC

V: TRBV6-1
J: TRBJ1-4
D: NA
size: NA
CDR3: CASREGPSWEKLFF
DNA: TGTGCCAGCAGGGAGGGACCTAGTTGGGAAAAACTGTTTTTT

V: TRBV29-1
J: TRBJ2-3
D: NA
size: NA
CDR3: CSVAPWRTDTQYF
DNA: TGCAGCGTTGCGCCCTGGAGAACAGATACGCAGTATTTT

V: TRBV2
J: TRBJ2-3
D: NA
size: NA
CDR3: CASTGQEGTDTQYF
DNA: TGTGCCAGCACAGGGCAGGAGGGGACAGATACGCAGTATTTT

V: TRBV18
J: TRBJ1-6
D: TRBD1
size: few
CDR3: CASSDHDRVNNSPLHF
DNA: TGTGCCAGCTCAGATCATGACAGGGTGAATAATTCACCCCTCCACTTT

V: TRBV7-8
J: TRBJ2-2
D: TRBD1
size: NA
CDR3: CASSFLTGEFGGELFF
DNA: TGTGCCAGCAGCTTTCTGACAGGGGAGTTCGGCGGGGAGCTGTTTTTT

V: TRBV14
J: TRBJ2-1
D: NA
size: NA
CDR3: CASSQVFVNEQFF
DNA: TGTGCCAGCAGCCAAGTCTTCGTTAATGAGCAGTTCTTC

V: TRBV14
J: TRBJ1-2
D: NA
size: NA
CDR3: CASSQAFQVGYTF
DNA: TGTGCCAGCAGCCAAGCGTTCCAGGTCGGCTACACCTTC

V: TRBV30
J: TRBJ2-4
D: TRBD1
size: NA
CDR3: CAWSGTGARAKNIQYF
DNA: TGTGCCTGGAGTGGAACAGGGGCCCGAGCCAAAAACATTCAGTACTTC

V: TRBV19
J: TRBJ2-1
D: TRBD2
size: NA
CDR3: CASSIDLVGLAGTNEQFF
DNA: TGTGCCAGTAGTATAGATCTGGTAGGACTAGCGGGAACCAATGAGCAGTTCTTC

V: TRBV18
J: TRBJ2-1
D: NA
size: once
CDR3: CASSQDRSYNEQFF
DNA: TGTGCCAGCTCACAGGACAGATCCTACAATGAGCAGTTCTTC

V: TRBV18
J: TRBJ1-5
D: NA
size: NA
CDR3: CASSAGKGQPQHF
DNA: TGTGCCAGCTCGGCAGGGAAGGGTCAGCCCCAGCATTTT

V: TRBV6-1
J: TRBJ1-5
D: TRBD1
size: NA
CDR3: CASSWTGWRNQPQHF
DNA: TGTGCCAGCAGCTGGACAGGGTGGCGCAATCAGCCCCAGCATTTT

V: TRBV7-2
J: TRBJ2-7
D: NA
size: NA
CDR3: CASSLKAFYEQYF
DNA: TGTGCCAGCAGCTTAAAAGCGTTTTACGAGCAGTACTTC

V: TRBV27
J: TRBJ2-1
D: TRBD1
size: NA
CDR3: CASTLSRQGAYNEQFF
DNA: TGTGCCAGCACTCTATCCCGACAGGGGGCGTACAATGAGCAGTTCTTC

V: TRBV7-2
J: TRBJ2-7
D: TRBD2
size: NA
CDR3: CASSPGGVGTYEQYF
DNA: TGTGCCAGCAGCCCGGGGGGGGTCGGGACCTACGAGCAGTACTTC

V: TRBV5-5
J: TRBJ1-5
D: NA
size: NA
CDR3: CASSPRPPGDQPQHF
DNA: TGTGCCAGCAGCCCACGACCCCCAGGGGATCAGCCCCAGCATTTT

V: TRBV6-1
J: TRBJ1-3
D: NA
size: NA
CDR3: CASSGTAGNTIYF
DNA: TGTGCCAGCAGTGGGACAGCTGGAAACACCATATATTTT

V: TRBV27
J: TRBJ2-2
D: NA
size: NA
CDR3: CASNPGRWTGELFF
DNA: TGTGCCAGCAATCCAGGGAGGTGGACCGGGGAGCTGTTTTTT

V: TRBV4-1
J: TRBJ2-1
D: NA
size: NA
CDR3: CASSQVNLVSYNEQFF
DNA: TGCGCCAGCAGCCAAGTGAACCTAGTCTCCTACAATGAGCAGTTCTTC

V: TRBV6-6
J: TRBJ2-5
D: NA
size: NA
CDR3: CASSLNRRETQYF
DNA: TGTGCCAGCAGCCTGAACAGGAGAGAGACCCAGTACTTC

V: TRBV7-9
J: TRBJ2-7
D: NA
size: NA
CDR3: CASSSDRSSYEQYF
DNA: TGTGCCAGCAGCTCTGACAGGAGCTCCTACGAGCAGTACTTC

V: TRBV27
J: TRBJ1-4
D: TRBD1
size: NA
CDR3: CASSLSPGQGAYNEKLFF
DNA: TGTGCCAGCAGTTTAAGTCCCGGACAGGGGGCATATAATGAAAAACTGTTTTTT

V: TRBV6-6
J: TRBJ2-3
D: NA
size: NA
CDR3: CASSYSPRYTDTQYF
DNA: TGTGCCAGCAGTTACTCGCCACGGTACACAGATACGCAGTATTTT